This T cell receptor (beta chain) was retrieved from a study of sequential checkpoint blockade in melanoma. Repertoires were generated with immunoSEQ multiplex PCR, while TCRdb's copy carries only in-frame clones and drops some. The sample has about 20,000 clones, roughly 82% seen once; the top ten hold around 50%. Trimming cost V 5 bases and J 4 bases, with 11 bases left between them. Germline V gives CDR1 LNHDA, CDR2 SQIVND (reference sequence). The CDR3 has 14 residues. The treatment denotes: randomized to nivolumab then ipilimumab (arm A) or the reverse (arm B). From thawed PBMCs, live CD3+CD8+ cells negative for CD19 and CD56 were sorted.

The receptor was derived from a human donor with melanoma. Sequencing used CD8+ T cells sorted from blood (inferred from file names), obtained from a patient given nivolumab and ipilimumab in sequence. J is TRBJ2-2 and V is TRBV19, with D tentatively TRBD1 (5 bases). This chain's CDR3 is CASSPLQGTGELFF. CDR3 sequence (DNA): TGTGCCAGTAGTCCCCTGCAGGGCACCGGGGAGCTGTTTTTT.